The next 32 T cell receptor beta chains were all read from a single sample in a study of T-cell memory formation after mild COVID-19. In TCRdb, the 5' RACE reads were re-called with MiXCR into one record per CDR3 protein. The sample lists around 500,000 distinct CDR3 sequences, roughly 20% occurring once. The sequencing input was PBMCs or a T cell subset sorted from them (not recorded which). Receptor source: an adult woman who had mild COVID-19 (a few samples of this study predate the infection). Cell type and time point are not known.

The chain couples TRBV20-1 to TRBJ1-2, with D possibly TRBD1 on 6 matching bases. The CDR3 has 12 amino acids. Germline V gives CDR1 DFQATT, CDR2 SNEGSKA (reference sequence). The CDR3, as DNA: TGCCTTACCTCGACAGGCAGTCATGGCTACACCTTC. Protein: CLTSTGSHGYTF.

J is TRBJ2-1 and V is TRBV5-1; the D call may be TRBD1 or TRBD2 (5 bases each). The CDR3 length is 14 residues. The germline V and J ends were trimmed by 3 bases and 2 bases, with 9 bases remaining between them. CDR1 and CDR2 from the germline V gene are SGHRS and YFSETQ. CDR3 sequence reads: CASSYRDAYNEQFF. The CDR3 DNA is TGCGCCAGCAGCTACCGGGACGCCTACAATGAGCAGTTCTTC.

The chain uses TRBV7-8 and TRBJ2-2; TRBD1 matches at 9 bases. CDR1 and CDR2 (germline): SGHVS, FQNEAQ. Losses at the gene ends were 6 bases for V and 7 bases for J; bases not matched to a gene: 9. The CDR3 extends over 15 amino acids. The CDR3 protein is CASRDTGGAFGELFF. The DNA of the CDR3 is TGTGCCAGCAGAGATACAGGGGGCGCATTCGGGGAGCTGTTTTTT.

This clonotype turned up a few times. The chain employs TRBV9 and TRBJ2-1; D possibly matches TRBD1 or TRBD2 (6 bases each). CDR1 SGDLS and CDR2 YYNGEE come from the germline V gene. V lost 0 bases and J 5 bases, leaving 15 bases between the germline ends. CDR3 length: 16 amino acids. CDR3 residues: CASSVAGGQTHNEQFF. Written as DNA, the CDR3 is TGTGCCAGCAGCGTAGCTGGGGGGCAAACCCACAATGAGCAGTTCTTC.

This clonotype appeared a few times. V and J are TRBV12-3 or TRBV12-4 and TRBJ2-2, with D hard to call. V was pared by 3 bases and J by 4 bases, with 9 bases between. The CDR3 length is 14 residues. The CDR3 region is CASSFLLATGELFF. In DNA, the CDR3 is TGTGCCAGCAGTTTTCTACTCGCCACCGGGGAGCTGTTTTTT.

This clonotype has more than one count but fewer than ten. This chain links TRBV27 with TRBJ2-7, with TRBD1 identical over 10 bases. This CDR3 is 13 amino acids long. The germline V gene encodes CDR1 MNHEY and CDR2 SMNVEV (reference sequence). The ends lost 8 bases at V and 4 bases at J; junction bases unmatched: 5. As DNA, the CDR3 is TGTGCCAGCCGGACAGGGGGACGTTACGAGCAGTACTTC. The encoded protein is CASRTGGRYEQYF.

The gene calls are TRBV12-3 or TRBV12-4 and TRBJ1-2; D perhaps matches TRBD1 (6 bases). CDR3 size: 13 residues. V shed 5 bases and J shed 0 bases, with 7 bases lying between them. CDR3 nucleotide sequence: TGTGCCAGCAGTAGGACAGCTAACTATGGCTACACCTTC. Translated: CASSRTANYGYTF.

The chain combines TRBV6-5 with TRBJ1-1; D may be TRBD1 (6 bases). The germline gives CDR1 MNHEY, CDR2 SVGAGI. V was cut by 6 bases and J by 2 bases, with 13 bases left in between. This CDR3 contains 14 residues. The CDR3 spells CASSPRQANTEAFF. The CDR3 nucleotides are TGTGCCAGCAGCCCAAGACAGGCCAACACTGAAGCTTTCTTT.

Turning to this clonotype: The junction shows a germline mismatch at one end, possibly a read error. The V and J genes are TRBV4-3 and TRBJ2-3, with D tentatively TRBD2 (5 bases). The CDR3 consists of 17 residues. Germline CDR1 LGHNA, CDR2 YSLEER. The CDR3 nucleotides read TGCGCCAGCAGCCCCCAAGGTCCATCGGGGAGCAGAGATACGCAGTATTTT. Translating it yields CASSPQGPSGSRDTQYF.

This clonotype has a single count. This sequence joins TRBV28 and TRBJ2-7; D possibly corresponds to TRBD2 (6 bases). Germline loops: CDR1 MDHEN, CDR2 SYDVKM. The CDR3 sequence is 15 residues long. Trimming took 11 bases from V and 2 from J, leaving 22 bases between them. In nucleotides, the CDR3 is TGTGCCGCCGGAGTAGAGGGCGGGGCGCCCTACGAGCAGTACTTC. It is translated as CAAGVEGGAPYEQYF.

This clonotype was counted a few times. CDR3 DNA sequence: TGTGCCAGCTCACCAACCAACCGGGACAGGGGCGGCTACACCTTC. This encodes CASSPTNRDRGGYTF. This rearrangement joins TRBV18 to TRBJ1-2; 10 nucleotides align to TRBD1. This CDR3 is 15 amino acids long. Germline CDR1 KGHSH, CDR2 LQKENI. The V segment lost 2 bases and the J segment 8 bases; nucleotides outside the gene matches: 8.

V usage is TRBV6-5 and J usage is TRBJ1-3; the D gene is possibly TRBD1 (6 bases). Germline lookup yields CDR1 MNHEY and CDR2 SVGAGI. This CDR3 comprises 15 residues. Trimming removed 4 bases at V and 4 bases at J, with 14 bases between. The CDR3 coding sequence is TGTGCCAGCAGTTCGACAGGATTTACCGGAAACACCATATATTTT. Translated: CASSSTGFTGNTIYF.

The gene calls are TRBV21-1 and TRBJ2-6. TRBV21-1 is classified as a pseudogene. This CDR3 is built from 17 residues. Here the CDR3 reads CASSKEGRRSGANVLTF. The CDR3 DNA reads as TGTGCCAGCAGCAAAGAGGGTAGGCGGAGCGGGGCCAACGTCCTGACTTTC.

This clonotype was counted between two and nine times. This chain joins TRBV12-3 or TRBV12-4 and TRBJ2-7; 9 positions agree with TRBD1. V dropped 3 bases and J dropped 6; count of bases not matched to a gene: 6. The CDR3 is made up of 14 amino acids. This chain's CDR3 is CASSFMGQGGEQYF. CDR3 DNA sequence: TGTGCCAGCAGTTTCATGGGACAGGGAGGCGAGCAGTACTTC.

This rearrangement joins TRBV7-3 to TRBJ2-5; D possibly corresponds to TRBD1 (5 bases). V was shortened by 1 base and J by 5 bases, with 14 bases between the two germline ends. From germline, CDR1 is SGHTA and CDR2 FQGTGA. The CDR3 totals 15 residues. The CDR3: CASSLKGWGEETQYF. The CDR3 DNA follows: TGTGCCAGCAGCTTAAAAGGTTGGGGCGAGGAGACCCAGTACTTC.

The chain combines TRBV20-1 with TRBJ2-7; D unresolved. Between the trimmed V and J ends, which lost 2 bases and 0 bases, there was a span of 14 bases. The CDR3 sequence is 15 residues long. CDR1 DFQATT and CDR2 SNEGSKA come from the germline V gene (reference sequence). The CDR3 bases are TGCAGTGCTAGACCTCATCCGCGGAGCTCCTACGAGCAGTACTTC. Amino acids: CSARPHPRSSYEQYF.

The chain is built from TRBV6-5 and TRBJ2-2; TRBD1 might be the D (5 bases). Trimming left V 2 bases short and J 5 bases short, with 12 bases between. The CDR3 is 15 amino acids. Germline V lookup: CDR1 MNHEY, CDR2 SVGAGI. The CDR3 loop reads CASSYNFRATGELFF. The CDR3 DNA sequence: TGTGCCAGCAGTTACAACTTCAGGGCGACCGGGGAGCTGTTTTTT.

The sample holds a few counts of this clonotype. This sequence joins TRBV6-5 and TRBJ2-2, with 10 bases lining up with TRBD2. V was clipped by 7 bases and J by 4 bases; unmatched bases: 6. CDR3 length: 15 amino acids. Looked up from germline, CDR1 is MNHEY and CDR2 is SVGAGI. This CDR3 reads CASNPGLAITGELFF. CDR3 nucleotide sequence: TGTGCCAGCAACCCGGGACTAGCGATCACCGGGGAGCTGTTTTTT.

This clonotype showed up many times. The CDR3 is CASSSQGRGSSYEQYF. Here the CDR3 DNA reads TGTGCCAGCAGCTCCCAGGGGCGGGGGAGCTCCTACGAGCAGTACTTC. This sequence joins TRBV7-2 and TRBJ2-7; D might be TRBD2 (7 bases). There are 16 residues in the CDR3. Germline CDR1 and CDR2: SGHTA and FQGNSA. Trimming cost V 4 bases and J 0 bases, with 16 bases left between them. Complete variable domain (other parts from reference TRBV7-2 and TRBJ2-7): GAGVSQSPSNKVTEKGKDVELRCDPISGHTALYWYRQSLGQGLEFLIYFQGNSAPDKSGLPSDRFSAERTGGSVSTLTIQRTQQEDSAVYLCASSSQGRGSSYEQYFGPGTRLTVT.

The rearrangement uses TRBV7-9 and TRBJ2-5; D is unclear. Trimming cost V 6 bases and J 0 bases, with 11 bases left between them. The CDR3 runs to 14 residues. Germline lookup yields CDR1 SEHNR and CDR2 FQNEAQ (reference sequence). CDR3 sequence (DNA): TGTGCCAGCAGTTTCCGACGGGACCAAGAGACCCAGTACTTC. Amino acid sequence: CASSFRRDQETQYF.

Remarks on this clonotype: A junction boundary mismatches the germline segment, possibly from a read error. V usage is TRBV6-5 and J usage is TRBJ1-1, with 8 bases matching TRBD1. The CDR3 spans 15 residues. The germline gives CDR1 MNHEY, CDR2 SVGAGI. The CDR3 coding sequence is TGTGACAGCAGTCGAGACAGGGGAGGGCGGACTGAAGCTTTCTTT. Amino acid sequence: CDSSRDRGGRTEAFF.

The chain is built from TRBV12-3 or TRBV12-4 and TRBJ2-7; the D gene is possibly TRBD2 (6 bases). V was pared by 7 bases and J by 3 bases, with 16 bases between. There are 14 residues in the CDR3. The CDR3, as DNA: TGTGCCAGCACCACCCGGGGGTCTTACTACGAGCAGTACTTC. It encodes CASTTRGSYYEQYF.

The V gene is TRBV11-2, the J gene TRBJ2-3; TRBD2 matches 13 bases. J gave up 0 bases and V 4 bases, and 7 bases lay outside the gene matches. There are 18 residues in the CDR3. In germline, CDR1 is SGHAT, CDR2 FQNNGV. This chain's CDR3 is CASSSGLAGSGSTDTQYF. The CDR3 DNA sequence: TGTGCCAGCAGCTCGGGACTAGCGGGATCGGGTAGCACAGATACGCAGTATTTT.

The rearrangement uses TRBV5-6 and TRBJ1-5; D is perhaps TRBD1 (6 bases). This CDR3 has 14 amino acids. The germline CDR1 and CDR2 sequences are SGHDT and YYEEEE. Trimming took 2 bases from V and 3 from J, leaving 9 bases between them. As DNA, the CDR3 is TGTGCCAGCAGCTTTCCAGGGGCCAATCAGCCCCAGCATTTT. It is translated as CASSFPGANQPQHF.

A few counts support this clonotype. V is TRBV7-9 and J is TRBJ2-3; 9 bases are a match to TRBD2. The CDR3 consists of 16 residues. The ends lost 1 base at V and 5 bases at J; junction bases unmatched: 7. Germline values: CDR1 SEHNR, CDR2 FQNEAQ (reference sequence). CDR3 in DNA: TGTGCCAGCAGCTTAGTAGCGGGAGCGGCGGGAGATACGCAGTATTTT. This sequence encodes CASSLVAGAAGDTQYF.

This chain connects TRBV6-1 to TRBJ2-5; 9 nucleotides agree with TRBD1. This CDR3 has 14 amino acids. V lost 7 bases, J lost 3 bases, and 6 bases stayed unmatched. Germline V CDR1 and CDR2: MNHNS, SASEGT. The CDR3: CASIRDRVKETQYF. CDR3 nucleotide sequence: TGTGCCAGCATCCGGGACAGGGTGAAAGAGACCCAGTACTTC.

The chain is built from TRBV20-1 and TRBJ1-6; possible D gene TRBD1, 5 bases. The CDR3 runs to 9 residues. CDR1 and CDR2 (germline): DFQATT, SNEGSKA (reference sequence). Trimming left V 6 bases short and J 19 bases short, with 13 bases between. The CDR3 is CSAGPGVHF. CDR3 sequence (DNA): TGCAGTGCCGGACCGGGGGTTCACTTT.

The chain employs TRBV3-1 and TRBJ2-7; D unresolved. Germline CDR1 reads LGHDT; CDR2 reads YNNKEL (reference sequence). This CDR3 spans 11 amino acids. Trimming removed 1 base from V and 5 bases from J, with 3 bases in between. This chain's CDR3 is CASSQAHEQYF. The CDR3 nucleotides are TGTGCCAGCAGCCAAGCCCACGAGCAGTACTTC.

This clonotype has only a few counts. The genes are TRBV20-1 and TRBJ2-1; 8 bases line up with TRBD2. CDR3 length equals 15 residues. Germline loops: CDR1 DFQATT, CDR2 SNEGSKA (reference sequence). V lost 6 bases to trimming and J lost 1 base; unmatched junction nucleotides: 8. CDR3 coding DNA: TGCAGTGCGGAACTAGCGGTGGGGTCCTACAATGAGCAGTTCTTC. Its translation is CSAELAVGSYNEQFF.

The chain is built from TRBV4-2 and TRBJ2-1; possibly TRBD2 for D (6 bases). With 0 bases removed from V and 13 bases from J, the gap between germline ends came to 16 bases. Germline V CDR1 and CDR2: LGHNA, YNFKEQ. The CDR3 loop spans 14 amino acids. The CDR3 nucleotides read TGTGCCAGCAGCCAAGAACTGCGGGAACACTCTCAGTTCTTC. This translates into CASSQELREHSQFF.

V gene TRBV2 combines with J gene TRBJ2-1; 13 bases line up with TRBD2. The V gene end was trimmed by 1 base and the J gene end by 6 bases; junction bases not matched to a gene: 6. This CDR3 has 17 residues. In germline, CDR1 is SNHLY, CDR2 FYNNEI. The CDR3 spells CASSEELAGGPGNEQFF. The CDR3 region has the DNA TGTGCCAGCAGTGAAGAACTAGCGGGGGGGCCGGGCAATGAGCAGTTCTTC.

The rearrangement joins TRBV4-3 to TRBJ1-5, with 9 positions matching TRBD1. Germline V gene lookup returns CDR1 LGHNA and CDR2 YSLEER. CDR3 length equals 14 residues. The trim removed 4 bases at V and 7 bases at J, leaving 5 bases unmatched. CDR3 amino acids: CASSLHRGPQPQHF. The CDR3 nucleotides read TGCGCCAGCAGCCTTCACAGGGGGCCCCAGCCCCAGCATTTT.